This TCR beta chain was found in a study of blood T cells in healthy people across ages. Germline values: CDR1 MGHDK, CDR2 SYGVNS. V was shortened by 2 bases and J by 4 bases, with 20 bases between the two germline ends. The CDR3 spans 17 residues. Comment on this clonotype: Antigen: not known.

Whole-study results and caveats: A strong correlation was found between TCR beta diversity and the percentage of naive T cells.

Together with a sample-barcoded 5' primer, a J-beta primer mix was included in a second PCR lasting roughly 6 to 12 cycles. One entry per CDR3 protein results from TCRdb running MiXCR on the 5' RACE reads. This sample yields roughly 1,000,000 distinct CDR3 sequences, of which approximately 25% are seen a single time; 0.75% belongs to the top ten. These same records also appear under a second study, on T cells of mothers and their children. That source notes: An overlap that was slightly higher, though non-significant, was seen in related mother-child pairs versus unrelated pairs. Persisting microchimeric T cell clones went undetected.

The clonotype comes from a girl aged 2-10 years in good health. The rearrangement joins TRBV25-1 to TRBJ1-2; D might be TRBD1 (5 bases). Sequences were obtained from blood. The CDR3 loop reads CASSEGRLGRVGYGYTF. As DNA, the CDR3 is TGTGCCAGCAGTGAAGGTCGGTTGGGCAGGGTCGGCTATGGCTACACCTTC.